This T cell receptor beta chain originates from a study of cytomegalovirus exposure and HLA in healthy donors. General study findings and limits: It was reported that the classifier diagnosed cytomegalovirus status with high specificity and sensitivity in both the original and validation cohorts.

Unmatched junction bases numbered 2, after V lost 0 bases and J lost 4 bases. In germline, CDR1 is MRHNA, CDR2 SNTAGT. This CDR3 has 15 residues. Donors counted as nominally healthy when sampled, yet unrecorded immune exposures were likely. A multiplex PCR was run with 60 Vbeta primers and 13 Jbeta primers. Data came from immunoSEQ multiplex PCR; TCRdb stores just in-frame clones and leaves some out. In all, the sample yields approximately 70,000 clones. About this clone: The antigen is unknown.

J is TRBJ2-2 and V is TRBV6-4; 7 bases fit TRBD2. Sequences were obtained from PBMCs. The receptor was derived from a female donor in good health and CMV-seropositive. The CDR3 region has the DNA TGTGCCAGCAGTGACTCATCGGGGGGCACCGGGGAGCTGTTTTTT. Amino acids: CASSDSSGGTGELFF.